This T cell receptor beta chain was sequenced during a study of patients and donors after allogeneic stem cell transplantation. TCRdb re-called the RT-PCR reads through MiXCR, storing one row per CDR3 protein. The top ten hold under 40% of the sample, which has 50,000 to 60,000 distinct CDR3 sequences, 13% seen once. This clonotype occurred a few times. Trimming took 5 bases from V and 3 from J; bases not matched to a gene: 8. Germline V gene sequence: CDR1 SNHLY, CDR2 FYNNEI. The CDR3 has 16 amino acids. This chain joins TRBV2 and TRBJ2-1; 9 bases are a match to TRBD1. What was sequenced was blood, either unsorted or a sorted T cell fraction (not recorded which). This sequence was found in a human donor who was either an allogeneic HSCT recipient or a stem cell or donor lymphocyte infusion donor (not recorded which). It is not recorded whose cells these are; they may come from a transplant donor. CDR3 sequence (DNA): TGTGCCAGCAGTCTTGTGGGGACAGGGTTCTACAATGAGCAGTTCTTC. Protein product: CASSLVGTGFYNEQFF.